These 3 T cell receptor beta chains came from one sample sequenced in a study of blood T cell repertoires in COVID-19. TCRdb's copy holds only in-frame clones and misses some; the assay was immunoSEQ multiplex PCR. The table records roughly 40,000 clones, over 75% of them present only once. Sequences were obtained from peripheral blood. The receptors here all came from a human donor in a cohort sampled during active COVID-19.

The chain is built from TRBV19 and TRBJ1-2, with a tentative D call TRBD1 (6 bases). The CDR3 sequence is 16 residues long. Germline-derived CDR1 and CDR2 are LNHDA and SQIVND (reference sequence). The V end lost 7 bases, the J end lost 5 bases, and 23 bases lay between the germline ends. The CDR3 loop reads CASTPTTAGATYGYTF. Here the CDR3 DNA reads TGTGCCAGTACCCCGACGACGGCAGGGGCCACTTATGGCTACACCTTC.

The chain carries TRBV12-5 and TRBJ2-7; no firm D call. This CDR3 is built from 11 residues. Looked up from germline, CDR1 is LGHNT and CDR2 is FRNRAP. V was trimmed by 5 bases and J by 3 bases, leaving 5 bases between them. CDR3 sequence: CASGNNYEQYF. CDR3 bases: TGTGCTAGTGGTAACAACTACGAGCAGTACTTC.

The CDR3, as DNA: TGTGCCAGCCGGAGGGGGCGCGAGCAGTACTTC. It yields the protein CASRRGREQYF. The chain uses TRBV28 and TRBJ2-7; maybe TRBD1 (7 bases). The CDR3 runs 11 residues. Germline V gene sequence: CDR1 MDHEN, CDR2 SYDVKM. Deletions cut 8 bases from V and 6 bases from J, with 11 bases between.